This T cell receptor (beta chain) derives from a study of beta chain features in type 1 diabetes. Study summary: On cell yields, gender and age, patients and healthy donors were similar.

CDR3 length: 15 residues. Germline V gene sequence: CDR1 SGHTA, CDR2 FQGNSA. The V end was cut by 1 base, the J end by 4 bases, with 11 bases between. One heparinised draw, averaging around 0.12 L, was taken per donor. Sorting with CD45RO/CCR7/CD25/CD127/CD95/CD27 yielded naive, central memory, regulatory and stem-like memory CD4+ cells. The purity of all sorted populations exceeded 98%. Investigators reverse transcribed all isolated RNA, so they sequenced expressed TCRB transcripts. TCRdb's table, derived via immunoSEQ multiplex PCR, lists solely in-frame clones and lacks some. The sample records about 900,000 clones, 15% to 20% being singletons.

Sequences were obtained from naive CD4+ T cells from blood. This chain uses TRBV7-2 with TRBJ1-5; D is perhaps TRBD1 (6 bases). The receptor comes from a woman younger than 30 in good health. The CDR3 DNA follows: TGTGCCAGCAGCTTAGTTTCAGGGGAAAATCAGCCCCAGCATTTT. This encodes CASSLVSGENQPQHF.